Reported below is one T cell receptor beta chain. Recruitment covered about 26 US areas and drew participants whose ages spanned about 18 to 95 years. Categorization into cohorts depended on clinical history that participants reported. As processed by the authors: Scientists estimated how many nucleated cells there were by amplifying reference gene primers. This table comes from immunoSEQ multiplex PCR, and its TCRdb copy is limited to in-frame clones, with some not included. V, J and clone size reflect that table, while D and trimming were determined from the DNA. The repertoire holds 200,000 to 300,000 clones, with around 88% as singletons. This specimen belongs to a study of blood T cell repertoires in COVID-19. About the study: Sample material is recorded as cDNA or gDNA derived from T cells, B-cell-depleted T cells, or PBMCs.

CDR3 length: 18 residues. The junction had 11 bases not matched to a gene; V was cut back by 5 bases and J by 1 base. The germline V gene has CDR1 MNHEY and CDR2 SMNVEV (reference sequence). The chain uses TRBV27 and TRBJ1-1; 12 bases match TRBD1. This clonotype originated in a woman aged 40 to 50 with acute COVID-19. The sequencing sample was made of PBMCs or T cells enriched from blood (not recorded which). DNA for the CDR3: TGTGCCAGCAGTCCAAAACCGGGACAGGGGGCCGCGAACACTGAAGCTTTCTTT. This codes for CASSPKPGQGAANTEAFF.